A single sample gave rise to the 32 T cell receptor beta chains below, sequenced in a study of blood T cell repertoires in COVID-19. Here immunoSEQ multiplex PCR was the method, and the copy in TCRdb shows in-frame clones only, minus some. The sample contains 280,000 or so clones, around 85% of which appear only once. Sequencing used PBMCs or T cells enriched from blood (not recorded which). The receptors here all came from a woman aged 50 to 60 who had recovered from COVID-19.

The J gene is TRBJ1-1, the V gene TRBV7-8; D not certain. In germline, CDR1 is SGHVS, CDR2 FQNEAQ. The CDR3 runs to 14 residues. V lost 5 bases to trimming and J lost 0 bases, with 10 bases between them. CDR3 nucleotides: TGTGCCAGCAGCCCTCTTCTTTTGAACACTGAAGCTTTCTTT. Amino acid sequence: CASSPLLLNTEAFF.

The rearrangement uses TRBV5-6 and TRBJ2-2, with 8 bases aligning to TRBD1. V lost 0 bases, J lost 1 base, and 2 bases stayed unmatched. The CDR3 loop spans 16 amino acids. The germline CDR1 and CDR2 sequences are SGHDT and YYEEEE. The CDR3 here is CASSLADRVNTGELFF. CDR3 bases: TGTGCCAGCAGCTTGGCGGACAGGGTGAACACCGGGGAGCTGTTTTTT. Based on the CDR3 plus reference TRBV5-6 and TRBJ2-2, the full variable domain is DAGVTQSPTHLIKTRGQQVTLRCSPKSGHDTVSWYQQALGQGPQFIFQYYEEEERQRGNFPDRFSGHQFPNYSSELNVNALLLGDSALYLCASSLADRVNTGELFFGEGSRLTVL.

The V call is TRBV6-1, the J call TRBJ1-1, with D perhaps matching TRBD1 (5 bases). V was pared by 4 bases and J by 0 bases, with 21 bases between. CDR1 and CDR2 (germline): MNHNS, SASEGT. The CDR3 is 18 amino acids. DNA for the CDR3: TGTGCCAGCAGTGGAACGGGGCGGGGCAGGCAGTTGAACACTGAAGCTTTCTTT. Protein product: CASSGTGRGRQLNTEAFF.

The chain links TRBV3-1 (or the pseudogene TRBV3-2) to TRBJ2-1; TRBD2 matches 9 bases. Germline loops: CDR1 LGHDT, CDR2 YNNKEL (reference sequence). With 2 bases clipped from V and 9 bases from J, the junction kept 11 bases outside the gene matches. The CDR3 has 16 residues. The CDR3 here is CASSQFAGLAGGEQFF. The CDR3 nucleotides are TGTGCCAGCAGCCAATTTGCGGGACTAGCAGGTGGTGAGCAGTTCTTC.

V gene TRBV19 combines with J gene TRBJ1-2, with D maybe TRBD1 (5 bases). V lost 7 bases to trimming and J lost 6 bases, with 18 bases between them. The CDR3 is 14 amino acids. Germline V lookup: CDR1 LNHDA, CDR2 SQIVND (reference sequence). CDR3 coding DNA: TGTGCCAGTATGCGGGGACCCGGGACGGATGGCTACACCTTC. It yields the protein CASMRGPGTDGYTF.

This clone occurred a few times. This chain uses TRBV19 with TRBJ2-1; D perhaps matches TRBD1 (7 bases). The CDR3 is 15 residues long. Germline-derived CDR1 and CDR2 are LNHDA and SQIVND (reference sequence). The ends were cut back, 6 bases at V and 6 bases at J, with 18 bases in the middle. The CDR3 coding sequence is TGTGCCAGTAGACGAGACAGGGAGGCCTCCAATGAGCAGTTCTTC. The encoded protein is CASRRDREASNEQFF.

The CDR3 region has the DNA TGCGCCAGCAGCTTGAGCAGGGGCAATACTGAAGCTTTCTTT. Its translation is CASSLSRGNTEAFF. This chain links TRBV5-1 with TRBJ1-1; a weak D match, TRBD1 (6 bases). The CDR3 is 14 amino acids. Trimming took 1 base from V and 5 from J, leaving 12 bases between them. Looked up from germline, CDR1 is SGHRS and CDR2 is YFSETQ.

V is TRBV30 and J is TRBJ1-6; 7 nucleotides agree with TRBD1. CDR1 is GTSNPN and CDR2 is SVGIG in the germline V gene (reference sequence). The CDR3 has 13 amino acids. V lost 5 bases and J lost 7; bases outside the gene matches: 5. The CDR3 spells CAWHQGGNSPLHF. The DNA of the CDR3 is TGTGCCTGGCATCAGGGGGGCAATTCACCCCTCCACTTT.

The CDR3 protein is CASQDQGFEQFF. For the CDR3, the DNA is TGTGCCAGCCAAGACCAGGGGTTTGAGCAGTTCTTC. The chain combines TRBV2 with TRBJ2-1; D may be TRBD1 (6 bases). This CDR3 has 12 residues. V gave up 8 bases and J gave up 9 bases, with 14 bases separating them. Germline values: CDR1 SNHLY, CDR2 FYNNEI. The whole variable domain, remainder taken from reference TRBV2 and TRBJ2-1, is EPEVTQTPSHQVTQMGQEVILRCVPISNHLYFYWYRQILGQKVEFLVSFYNNEISEKSEIFDDQFSVERPDGSNFTLKIRSTKLEDSAMYFCASQDQGFEQFFGPGTRLTVL.

This chain joins TRBV10-3 and TRBJ1-2, with a possible D match to TRBD1 (5 bases). In germline, CDR1 is ENHRY, CDR2 SYGVKD. The CDR3 length is 14 residues. The V gene lost 0 bases and the J gene lost 7 bases, with 12 bases spanning the gap. The CDR3 DNA is TGTGCCATCAGTGAGTCGGGGGGAATTGGTGGCTACACCTTC. Protein sequence: CAISESGGIGGYTF.

CDR3 nucleotide sequence: TGTGCCAGCAACCCGACAGGGGACTATGGCTACACCTTC. Its protein product is CASNPTGDYGYTF. J is TRBJ1-2 and V is TRBV12-3 or TRBV12-4, with 8 nucleotides matching TRBD1. The CDR3 contains 13 residues. After removal of 7 bases from V and 3 bases from J, the junction contained 4 bases not matched to a gene.

This chain joins TRBV7-8 and TRBJ2-7, with 7 bases aligning to TRBD1. The CDR3 extends over 18 amino acids. The germline gives CDR1 SGHVS, CDR2 FQNEAQ. V was clipped by 6 bases and J by 0 bases; unmatched bases: 17. The chain's CDR3 is CASRPGQAYYVHSYEQYF. The CDR3 nucleotides read TGTGCCAGCAGACCAGGACAGGCCTACTACGTACACTCCTACGAGCAGTACTTC.

This clone was observed at least ten times. The chain joins TRBV28 to TRBJ1-4, with 7 nucleotides matching TRBD1. Germline lookup yields CDR1 MDHEN and CDR2 SYDVKM. V was clipped by 5 bases and J by 3 bases; unmatched bases: 3. The CDR3 is made up of 14 amino acids. In DNA, the CDR3 is TGTGCCAGCAGTCGACAGGGCCCTAATGAAAAACTGTTTTTT. Residues: CASSRQGPNEKLFF.

V gene TRBV29-1 combines with J gene TRBJ1-3; no reliable D call. V gave up 6 bases and J gave up 0 bases, with 9 bases separating them. Germline CDR1 and CDR2: SQVTM and ANQGSEA. The CDR3 has 13 amino acids. The CDR3 DNA follows: TGCAGCGTAATGTCGTTCTCTGGAAACACCATATATTTT. It translates to CSVMSFSGNTIYF. The variable domain in full, with the rest retrieved from reference TRBV29-1 and TRBJ1-3, is SAVISQKPSRDICQRGTSLTIQCQVDSQVTMMFWYRQQPGQSLTLIATANQGSEATYESGFVIDKFPISRPNLTFSTLTVSNMSPEDSSIYLCSVMSFSGNTIYFGEGSWLTVV.

This chain connects TRBV10-1 to TRBJ2-7, with 7 nucleotides matching TRBD1. Germline V gene lookup returns CDR1 WNHNN and CDR2 SYGVQD (reference sequence). The CDR3 is 14 residues long. With V trimmed by 7 bases and J by 1 base, 7 bases remained unmatched. CDR3 DNA sequence: TGCGCCAGCATGGCCGGGGACAGATCCTACGAGCAGTACTTC. Translating gives CASMAGDRSYEQYF.

This rearrangement joins TRBV3-1 (or the pseudogene TRBV3-2) to TRBJ1-3; 8 bases line up with TRBD1. The germline V gene has CDR1 LGHDT and CDR2 YNNKEL (reference sequence). The CDR3 spans 17 residues. The junction had 9 bases not matched to a gene; V was cut back by 0 bases and J by 5 bases. The CDR3 reads CASSQEDRGGRRNTIYF. The CDR3 nucleotides are TGTGCCAGCAGCCAAGAAGACAGGGGTGGAAGAAGAAACACCATATATTTT.

Comments on this clone: The germline gene is not matched at one end of the junction; a read error may be the cause. The V call is TRBV4-1, the J call TRBJ1-5; D remains ambiguous. CDR3 size: 11 residues. Germline V gene lookup returns CDR1 MGHRA and CDR2 YSYEKL. DNA for the CDR3: TGCGCCAGCAGCCAAGATGGGCACGTATATTTT. Amino acids: CASSQDGHVYF.

The V and J genes are TRBV9 and TRBJ1-1, with TRBD1 as a possible D gene (6 bases). Germline V gene data show CDR1 as SGDLS and CDR2 as YYNGEE. The CDR3 covers 16 residues. Trimming pared 0 bases from V and 2 bases from J, leaving 14 bases between. CDR3 bases: TGTGCCAGCAGCGTAGTGGCAGGGGCTATAAACACTGAAGCTTTCTTT. Translated, it gives CASSVVAGAINTEAFF.

The count of this clone is one. The chain joins TRBV7-6 to TRBJ1-5, with D possibly matching TRBD1 (6 bases). Germline CDR1 is SGHVS and CDR2 is FNYEAQ. V lost 6 bases and J 4 bases, leaving 13 bases between the germline ends. CDR3 size: 14 residues. The CDR3 coding sequence is TGTGCCAGCAGTTCAGGGGTGGGTAATCAGCCCCAGCATTTT. It encodes CASSSGVGNQPQHF.

The count of this clone is one. The genes are TRBV2 and TRBJ1-1, with D possibly matching TRBD1 (5 bases). Deletions cut 5 bases from V and 5 bases from J, with 12 bases between. The V gene's germline CDR1 is SNHLY and CDR2 FYNNEI. There are 13 residues in the CDR3. The CDR3 coding sequence is TGTGCCAGCAGTCAGGCCCGGGGGACTGAAGCTTTCTTT. Protein: CASSQARGTEAFF.

This chain links TRBV27 with TRBJ1-1; D is possibly TRBD1 (5 bases). Germline CDR1 MNHEY, CDR2 SMNVEV (reference sequence). The CDR3 has 15 amino acids. The V and J ends lost 6 bases and 0 bases respectively, with 14 bases between them. The CDR3 is CASREAGTLNTEAFF. Here the CDR3 DNA reads TGTGCCAGCAGAGAGGCAGGGACTTTGAACACTGAAGCTTTCTTT.

The chain carries TRBV5-1 and TRBJ1-6; maybe TRBD1 (5 bases). This CDR3 spans 16 amino acids. The germline gives CDR1 SGHRS, CDR2 YFSETQ. V was trimmed by 2 bases and J by 10 bases, leaving 19 bases between them. The CDR3 protein is CASSLTGDEGRSPLHF. The CDR3 bases are TGCGCCAGCAGCTTAACGGGGGACGAAGGGCGATCACCCCTCCACTTT.

The V and J genes are TRBV5-1 and TRBJ2-2; tentatively, D is TRBD2 (6 bases). The CDR3 consists of 17 residues. Germline V gene data show CDR1 as SGHRS and CDR2 as YFSETQ. V was clipped by 0 bases and J by 7 bases, with 19 bases between them. The CDR3 sequence is CASSLGIRGLQIGELFF. Here the CDR3 DNA reads TGCGCCAGCAGCTTGGGCATACGGGGACTCCAGATCGGGGAGCTGTTTTTT.

CDR3 sequence (DNA): TGTGCCACCCCCTTCAGGGGAAAAAGCTACGAGCAGTACTTC. Its translation is CATPFRGKSYEQYF. The rearrangement links TRBV24-1 to TRBJ2-7; D is perhaps TRBD1 (6 bases). The CDR3 consists of 14 residues. The germline V gene encodes CDR1 KGHDR and CDR2 SFDVKD. V lost 9 bases and J lost 3, with 17 bases in between.

The CDR3: CASGLSGQQNGTGELFF. In DNA form, the CDR3 reads TGTGCTAGTGGTTTGTCGGGACAGCAAAATGGGACCGGGGAGCTGTTTTTT. This chain uses TRBV12-5 with TRBJ2-2, with 7 bases that match TRBD1. This CDR3 spans 17 amino acids. Germline-derived CDR1 and CDR2 are LGHNT and FRNRAP. J lost 5 bases, V lost 2 bases, and 11 bases had no gene match.

This chain links TRBV2 with TRBJ2-1; TRBD2 aligns across 7 bases. Germline V gene sequence: CDR1 SNHLY, CDR2 FYNNEI. J was trimmed by 4 bases and V by 5 bases; bases with no gene match: 5. The CDR3 has 14 amino acids. CDR3 residues: CASSPSGGYNEQFF. The CDR3 DNA reads as TGTGCCAGCAGTCCATCGGGGGGTTACAATGAGCAGTTCTTC.

This chain links TRBV7-6 with TRBJ2-2; possible D gene TRBD2, 6 bases. V was cut by 0 bases and J by 4 bases, with 18 bases left in between. Germline loops: CDR1 SGHVS, CDR2 FNYEAQ. The CDR3 length is 18 residues. The CDR3 nucleotides read TGTGCCAGCAGCTTAGCGCTAATGGGCCTGGGGGGCACCGGGGAGCTGTTTTTT. Translating gives CASSLALMGLGGTGELFF.

The J gene is TRBJ2-7, the V gene TRBV7-2, with TRBD1 identical over 8 bases. There are 13 residues in the CDR3. Germline-derived CDR1 and CDR2 are SGHTA and FQGNSA. Trimming removed 4 bases from V and 6 bases from J; junction bases left unmatched: 5. The chain's CDR3 is CASSSDRVGEQYF. The DNA for the CDR3 is TGTGCCAGCAGCTCGGACAGGGTGGGCGAGCAGTACTTC.

The chain couples TRBV27 to TRBJ2-2, with D hard to call. This CDR3 spans 13 amino acids. V was trimmed by 7 bases and J by 5 bases, leaving 11 bases between them. The germline V gene has CDR1 MNHEY and CDR2 SMNVEV (reference sequence). CDR3 nucleotide sequence: TGTGCCAGCACCGCCCGGGTAACCGGGGAGCTGTTTTTT. Translated: CASTARVTGELFF.

The gene calls are TRBV5-4 and TRBJ1-2; 10 bases map to TRBD1. The ends lost 3 bases at V and 0 bases at J; junction bases unmatched: 11. In germline, CDR1 is SGHNT, CDR2 YYREEE (reference sequence). The CDR3 is 18 amino acids. CDR3 coding DNA: TGTGCCAGCAGCTGGGGGACAGGGGTTTCCCTTTCTAACTATGGCTACACCTTC. Protein product: CASSWGTGVSLSNYGYTF.

This clone was recorded once. The rearrangement joins TRBV24-1 to TRBJ1-2, with D perhaps TRBD1 (5 bases). The CDR3 has 14 amino acids. The V gene lost 2 bases and the J gene lost 8 bases, with 14 bases spanning the gap. Germline CDR1 reads KGHDR; CDR2 reads SFDVKD. The DNA of the CDR3 is TGTGCCACCAGTGATTACGACAGAGTGGGCGGCTACACCTTC. Translating gives CATSDYDRVGGYTF.

The V gene is TRBV19, the J gene TRBJ1-1; 8 nucleotides match TRBD1. The germline gives CDR1 LNHDA, CDR2 SQIVND (reference sequence). The V segment lost 5 bases and the J segment 4 bases; nucleotides outside the gene matches: 6. This CDR3 comprises 14 residues. The CDR3 sequence is CASSARGRGTEAFF. CDR3 coding DNA: TGTGCCAGTAGTGCCAGGGGGCGCGGCACTGAAGCTTTCTTT.